This entry is about one T cell receptor (beta chain). This clone was recorded only once. The antigen it binds to is not known. No quality values exist for individual bases; no much larger clone is one base distant. Using the deep immunoSEQ assay, multiplex PCR amplified TCR CDR3 regions from genomic DNA. Extracted genomic DNA from each cell subset was distributed evenly across all wells of several immunoSEQ 96-well plates, and each plate was treated as a replicate. Each replicate PCR for sorted subsets received about 180 ng genomic DNA, equal to roughly 30,000 T cell genomes. The purified libraries were quantified using a Qubit 3.0 fluorometer, sized with a Bioanalyzer 2100, and then quantified again using the KAPA Library Quantification kit. Every immunoSEQ 96-well plate was sequenced on a separate single-read 150-cycle Illumina NextSeq 550 flow cell. The original methods were these. Because the immunoSEQ output held only junctional sequences and lacked quality scores, the filtering could not match the filtering applied to full-length reads. To assign V/J genes and CDR3, sequences were annotated using PyIR, a Python wrapper for IgBLAST v1.9, with IMGT germline references. Any read was removed if the V/J assignment was weak (E-value above 1e-6), the CDR3 was missing, or the read contained stop codons, out-of-frame junctions, or ambiguous translated residues. V3J clonotypes were defined as sequences sharing the same inferred V gene, J gene, and CDR3 amino acid sequence. To compute the percentage overlap between repertoires, the number of shared unique clonotypes was divided by the size of the smaller repertoire. RTK rarefaction, the Chao1 estimator, and Recon v2.1 estimates of unobserved clonotypes were used to assess repertoire richness. For all TCRbeta clonotypes obtained by the gDNA method from several donors, generation probabilities were computed with OLGA. What TCRdb holds here is the immuneACCESS table cut down to in-frame rearrangements. Part of the clones is not present; checked against another copy, under half of the missing clones reflect an unresolved V gene, and the others are unexplained. The D gene and trimming were derived from the DNA, and the V and J assignments and clone size from that table. The table for this sample lists a few million clones; 90% to 95% of them were counted only once. The ten largest clones take up 0.35% to 0.5% of the sample.

This sample is drawn from a study of shared clonotypes between healthy human individuals (dated by TCRdb to the early 2020s). Turning to the overall study: The cohort comprised two women and a few men aged 18 to 49 years. Leukapheresis yielded between about 0.9 and 8.9 billion PBMCs per donor. Blood TCR repertoires of roughly five healthy adults were deeply sequenced to estimate repertoire size and the extent of clonotype sharing between individuals. For each donor, CD4 naive and CD4 memory were each run on three plates, CD8 naive on two plates, and CD8 memory on one plate. Different laboratories and diverse techniques were used to prepare libraries and sequence TCR repertoires, to increase sequencing depth and limit assay-specific biases. What the study reported, not specific to this receptor: Because the study included only a small number of donors, the genetic and exposure-history diversity represented was limited. Larger estimated clonotype richness was generally found for naive subsets than for memory subsets. About 5% of naive CD4, around 3.5% of naive CD8, 2.3% of memory CD4, and 0.35% to 0.5% of memory CD8 clonotypes were shared across a few donors. Incomplete sequencing was indicated by rarefaction of sorted-subset datasets, despite the large sequencing depth. Compared with non-shared clonotypes, clonotypes shared by all four sorted-subset donors had higher generation probabilities. Based on pairwise subsampling, the degree of clonotype sharing among donors was expected to be affected by sequencing depth. Sampling was restricted to blood, and TCR repertoires in tissue are likely to differ from TCR repertoires in blood.

Healthy HIV-negative adults with no recently reported acute infections or vaccinations were included as donors. Every donor was a Caucasian adult residing in Nashville, Tennessee, USA. CD4+ T cells were enriched through magnetic negative selection, after which naive cells were positively selected on CD45RA and the remaining negative fraction served as the memory subset. Blood was collected by leukapheresis, and PBMCs were isolated by Ficoll-Histopaque density gradient centrifugation and then cryopreserved in liquid nitrogen vapor phase. Analytical flow cytometry was used to check the purity and quantity of every magnetically sorted T cell population. Genomic DNA was isolated from every sorted fraction and measured by UV absorbance on a Nanodrop 2000c. Sequencing was performed on naive CD4+ T cells from PBMCs. Reading the label with the study, this specimen's cell subset or site is: CD45RA+ positively selected. The sequence was collected from a man younger than 30 in good health. Some clones in this sample may be carry-over from other donors' samples.

The nucleotide sequence reads TGTGCCTGGGGTCTCGCGGGGAAAAAGACCGGGGAGCTGTTTTTT. This gives the protein CAWGLAGKKTGELFF. This sequence uses TRBV30 and TRBJ2-2; TRBD2 could be the D gene, as 6 bases match. Via the germline V gene (reference sequence), CDR1 is GTSNPN and CDR2 SVGIG. From the cysteine up to the phenylalanine, the CDR3 has a length of 15 residues. The DNA shown is the 45-base CDR3, in frame from base 1. The trim is 5 bases for V and 5 bases for J, with a gap of 18 bases between the germline ends.